This note documents a single T cell receptor (beta chain) sequence. Its antigen is currently not known. The junction differs from germline at one of its ends, possibly a read error. The data are from a study of shared T cell receptors in the human thymus (dated by TCRdb to the early 2020s). Looking at the study overall: The study examined how the human thymus generates shared, self-reactive T-cell receptor alpha chains.

The library was built by means of the immunoSEQ multiplex PCR assay. Entries here come from immuneACCESS through TCRdb and include only in-frame sequences with V and J called. Some clones fail to appear in such tables; in the studies checked, an unresolved V gene covers under half of the shortfall, and the cause of the remainder is unknown. Across this sample there are around 730,000 clones, with approximately 83% seen only once. The ten largest make up around 0.01% of the sample. From a lookup of the germline V gene, CDR1 and CDR2 are SGHDN and FVKESK. Inclusive of the bounding cysteine and phenylalanine, the CDR3 is 18 residues long. The entry retains the CDR3 DNA only, 54 bases that are in frame from base 1. In addition, the sample was reused for a study of human thymus T cells. Looking at the second paper: The donors were immunologically healthy infants in Finland who had open corrective cardiac surgery for congenital heart defects. Thymus tissue was obtained as surgical resects removed during corrective cardiac surgery. Biased V and J gene segment usage appeared to be present in both thymic and peripheral blood repertoires. According to the related research, thymic TCR repertoires were highly overlapping among unrelated individuals. The study characterized TCR alpha and beta repertoires from fewer than ten infant thymus samples and a few related peripheral blood samples. Donor ages ranging from roughly 6 to 250 days were recorded, and over 5 male and a couple of female infants were included in the cohort. Thymocytes were freed from the tissue by mechanical means and kept at -70 degrees C as pellets of about 8.5-34 million cells. A QIAsymphony instrument was used to extract genomic DNA from the frozen cell pellets. TCRB and TCRAD loci were amplified from a standardized quantity of quality-controlled genomic DNA using the immunoSEQ multiplex PCR assay. The amplicons spanned the V(D)J region and were long enough to cover the CDR3 and allow V and J genes to be identified. The commercial immunoSEQ service was used to sequence amplicons on an Illumina platform. Primer bias and sequencing errors were corrected as previously described, and TCRAD and TCRB definitions were based on the IMGT database. Repertoires were analysed with immunoSEQ Analyzer 3.0 and VDJTools, covering basic statistics, V/J segment usage, diversity estimates, rarefaction and pairwise overlap. Diversity was estimated with Chao1, ChaoE, Efron-Thisted, Shannon and inverse Simpson indices, and also on datasets down-sampled to the smallest sample. Repertoire overlap was assessed by strict matching of CDR3 nucleotide sequence, V gene and J gene, and clustering was done by Jaccard-based multidimensional scaling. On average, about 800,000 unique TCRB clonotypes were obtained from thymus samples, compared with approximately 82,000 from blood samples.

Sample: thymocytes. The clonotype comes from a girl in the first two years of life with a congenital heart defect. Donor details come from another sample of the same person, matched by shared clones. The V gene is TRBV14 and the J gene is TRBJ1-2, and the D gene may be TRBD1, 5 bases matching. CDR3 region: CASSHEQAYKSTPPRPVF. The nucleotide sequence is TGTGCCAGCAGCCATGAACAGGCCTATAAATCCACTCCGCCTAGGCCCGTCTTC.